This T cell receptor (beta chain) was retrieved from a study of T cells after yellow fever vaccination. The CDR3 runs 13 residues. CDR1 and CDR2 (germline): SGHRS, YFSETQ. Trimming stripped 5 bases from V and 4 bases from J, with 10 bases between. This clonotype was observed a handful of times. Its target is not known. Overall study results and limits: Re-detected after boosting: most primary clones, around 96% of CD4 and about 85% of CD8.

Template-switching 5'RACE yielded the TCR cDNA; a universal primer site and UMIs were added in the process. TCRdb re-called the 5' RACE reads with MiXCR, one entry per CDR3 protein. Here the sample spans roughly 500,000 distinct CDR3 sequences, about a fifth being singletons. The material was PBMCs, obtained 15 days after the yellow fever booster vaccination. The sequence was obtained from a man aged 25 to 45 who received the YFV17D yellow fever vaccine. The chain carries TRBV5-1 and TRBJ2-1; D ambiguous. The DNA for the CDR3 is TGCGCCAGCAGACAGACTGGTTACAATGAGCAGTTCTTC. As protein: CASRQTGYNEQFF.